This T cell receptor (beta chain) comes out of a study of blood T cells in healthy people across ages. A second PCR, run for about 7 to 11 cycles, used a sample-barcoded 5' primer plus a J-beta primer mix. MiXCR was run by TCRdb on the 5' RACE reads, yielding one entry per CDR3 protein. The table lists approximately 800,000 distinct CDR3 sequences, around a quarter of them singletons. Trimming removed 7 bases from V and 7 bases from J; junction bases left unmatched: 8. The germline CDR1 and CDR2 sequences are SQVTM and ANQGSEA. CDR3 length: 13 residues. This sample was also put to use in a study of T cells of mothers and their children.

The V and J genes are TRBV29-1 and TRBJ1-4; 8 nucleotides line up with TRBD1. The source material was blood. This TCR was recovered from a boy aged 5-17 years in good health. The CDR3 spells CSARTGTTEKLFF. The CDR3 DNA follows: TGCAGCGCAAGGACAGGGACGACTGAAAAACTGTTTTTT.